These 5 T cell receptor beta chains originate from one sample sequenced in a study of blood T cell repertoires in COVID-19 (dated by TCRdb to between 2020 and 2021). Library preparation employed the immunoSEQ multiplex PCR assay. TCRdb took this table from immuneACCESS and kept in-frame rearrangements with V and J called. Such tables lack part of the clones; where checked against another copy, unresolved V genes explain under half of the gap, and the rest is unexplained. The sample records 80,000 or so clones, roughly nine tenths of which are singletons. The leading ten clones occupy 2% to 3% of the sample. Sequencing used peripheral blood. The receptors were gathered from a man over 45 with acute or convalescent COVID-19.

Only one count was recorded for this clone. This chain's CDR3 is CASSLGAGTEAFF. DNA for the CDR3: TGTGCCAGCAGTTTAGGGGCAGGGACTGAAGCTTTCTTT. The V call is TRBV12-3 or TRBV12-4, the J call TRBJ1-1; D may be TRBD1 (5 bases). There are 13 residues in the CDR3. The germline V and J ends were trimmed by 1 base and 5 bases, with 8 bases remaining between them.

The chain links TRBV7-2 to TRBJ1-1; D might be TRBD1 (6 bases). This CDR3 contains 14 residues. Trimming took 4 bases from V and 0 from J, leaving 9 bases between them. CDR1 and CDR2 (germline): SGHTA, FQGNSA. The CDR3 region has the DNA TGTGCCAGCAGCTGGCAGGGGTTGAACACTGAAGCTTTCTTT. This codes for CASSWQGLNTEAFF.

This clone was seen a handful of times. The rearrangement joins TRBV3-1 (or the pseudogene TRBV3-2) to TRBJ1-2; D perhaps matches TRBD1 (5 bases). The CDR3 runs 12 residues. V was pared by 4 bases and J by 6 bases, with 9 bases between. Germline assignment: CDR1 LGHDT and CDR2 YNNKEL (reference sequence). The CDR3 is CASSPAGHGYTF. CDR3 nucleotide sequence: TGTGCCAGCAGCCCCGCGGGGCATGGCTACACCTTC.

V is TRBV11-2 and J is TRBJ2-7, with 9 bases fitting TRBD1. The germline V gene has CDR1 SGHAT and CDR2 FQNNGV. Trimming took 1 base from V and 7 from J; bases not matched to a gene: 17. The CDR3 has 18 residues. The DNA for the CDR3 is TGTGCCAGCAGCTTAGGGTATCTCGGACAGGGGAAAACTGGAGAGCAGTACGTC. Translated: CASSLGYLGQGKTGEQYV.

V and J are TRBV12-3 or TRBV12-4 and TRBJ1-1; D not certain. Trimming took off 5 bases at V and 7 bases at J, with 11 bases between the two ends. The CDR3 has 12 amino acids. DNA of the CDR3: TGTGCCAGCAGTGGAGAATCGTTTGAAGCTTTCTTT. Translating gives CASSGESFEAFF.